This TCR beta chain appears in the sequencing data of a study of vaccination and CD4 T cells after COVID-19. Study conclusions and caveats: Convalescent patients had a median around 86% of reactive clones appearing only post-vaccination.

The germline gives CDR1 SGHDN, CDR2 FVKESK. V was clipped by 7 bases and J by 4 bases, with 28 bases between them. This CDR3 contains 18 residues. Treatment given: roughly 10-day PBMC culture with coronavirus spike peptide pools or control peptides (ViraFEST assay). Oncomine TCR Beta short-read sequencing was applied to DNA from cultured CD4+ T cells. Genomic DNA was isolated from cultured CD4+ T cells. MiXCR was run by TCRdb on the PCR reads, yielding one entry per CDR3 protein. The sample shows around 15,000 distinct CDR3 sequences, about 39% of them seen only once. In the case of this clonotype: Antigen specificity is unknown.

This sample comprised CD4+ T cells from blood, cultured in vitro, obtained before SARS-CoV-2 vaccination. The chain has TRBV14 and TRBJ1-1; D might be TRBD1 (6 bases). The sequence derives from a human donor who had recovered from COVID-19. CDR3 DNA: TGTGCCAGCACCCCTGGCGAAGGGTTATTTCACAGGGCCACTGAAGCTTTCTTT. It codes for CASTPGEGLFHRATEAFF.